This TCR beta chain derives from a study of molecular identifiers for immune sequencing clone quantification. The V and J ends lost 6 bases and 4 bases, in that order; junction bases with no gene match: 8. Germline CDR1 is MNHEY and CDR2 is SVGEGT. This CDR3 comprises 14 residues. This clonotype was detected a few times. Sorted cell numbers of roughly 17,000 to 1,100,000, with 10%, 30% or 50% RNA, served as input for naive CD8 libraries. TCRdb redid the calling of the PCR reads with MiXCR, one entry per CDR3 protein. The sample lists 60,000 to 65,000 distinct CDR3 sequences, under 20% seen once, with 1.4% in the top ten.

Sequencing used naive CD8+ T cells from blood, with Jurkat cell RNA spiked in. As to subset: FACS-sorted CD8+CD4-CCR7+CD45RA+ naive T cells. This clonotype was obtained from a human donor in good health. Some libraries in this study had Jurkat cell RNA spiked in. The genes are TRBV6-2 or TRBV6-3 and TRBJ1-1; 7 nucleotides align to TRBD1. Here the CDR3 reads CASRPGGPGTEAFF. The CDR3 region has the DNA TGTGCCAGCAGACCAGGGGGTCCGGGCACTGAAGCTTTCTTT.